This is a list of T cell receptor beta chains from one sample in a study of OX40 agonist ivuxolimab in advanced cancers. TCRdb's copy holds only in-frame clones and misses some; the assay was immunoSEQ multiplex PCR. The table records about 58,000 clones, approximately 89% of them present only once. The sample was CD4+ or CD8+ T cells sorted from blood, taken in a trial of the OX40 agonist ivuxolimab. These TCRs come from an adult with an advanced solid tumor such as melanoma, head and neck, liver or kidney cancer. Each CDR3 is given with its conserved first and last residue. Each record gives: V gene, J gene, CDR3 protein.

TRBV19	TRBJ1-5	CASSKSSSNQPQHF
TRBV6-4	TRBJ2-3	CASSEGGPSDTQYF
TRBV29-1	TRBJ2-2	CSVAAGGTGELFF
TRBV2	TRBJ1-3	CASSFGNTIYF
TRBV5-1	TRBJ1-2	CASSLVGTSNYGYTF
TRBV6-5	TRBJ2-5	CASSFRSGTSRETQYF
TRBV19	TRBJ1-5	CASSGGEGNQPQHF
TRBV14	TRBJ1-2	CASSQSEGFYGYTF
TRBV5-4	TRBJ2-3	CASSLLAGGHGTDTQYF
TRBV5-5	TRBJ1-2	CASSVYGAGGYTF
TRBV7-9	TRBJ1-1	CASSPSGGTEAFF